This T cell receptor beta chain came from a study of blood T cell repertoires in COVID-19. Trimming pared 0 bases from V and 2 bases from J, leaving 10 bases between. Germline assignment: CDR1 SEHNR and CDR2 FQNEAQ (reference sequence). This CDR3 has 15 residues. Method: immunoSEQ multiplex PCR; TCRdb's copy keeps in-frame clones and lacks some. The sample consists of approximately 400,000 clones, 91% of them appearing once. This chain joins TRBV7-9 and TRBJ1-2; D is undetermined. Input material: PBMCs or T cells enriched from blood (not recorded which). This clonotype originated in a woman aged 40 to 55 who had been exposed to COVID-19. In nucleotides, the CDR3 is TGTGCCAGCAGCTTAGCGGTGGCAGAAAACTATGGCTACACCTTC. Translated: CASSLAVAENYGYTF.